These 22 T cell receptor beta chains share one sample of origin, sequenced in a study of blood T cell repertoires in COVID-19. Profiled with immunoSEQ multiplex PCR; TCRdb holds only in-frame clones, not every one. The table shows under 150,000 clones, with roughly 80% occurring only once. Sequencing input: peripheral blood. These receptors originate from a man over 45 with acute or convalescent COVID-19.

The genes are TRBV7-2 and TRBJ1-1, with 8 bases lining up with TRBD1. The CDR3 is made up of 15 amino acids. V was clipped by 1 base and J by 7 bases; unmatched bases: 8. Per germline, CDR1 SGHTA and CDR2 FQGNSA. This CDR3 reads CASSLDRGLTFEAFF. The CDR3 DNA reads as TGTGCCAGCAGCTTAGACAGGGGGTTAACCTTTGAAGCTTTCTTT.

Within the sample, this clone is medium-sized (0.01 to 0.1%). The chain uses TRBV30 and TRBJ1-1, with D unresolved. CDR1 and CDR2 (germline): GTSNPN, SVGIG (reference sequence). There are 13 residues in the CDR3. Trimming cost V 4 bases and J 3 bases, with 12 bases left between them. CDR3 bases: TGTGCCTGGAAGTCCGGGTTTGACACTGAAGCTTTCTTT. Protein product: CAWKSGFDTEAFF.

This clone appeared once. The chain combines TRBV5-4 with TRBJ1-2, with 10 nucleotides matching TRBD1. The CDR3 contains 14 residues. V was clipped by 4 bases and J by 3 bases; unmatched bases: 3. Germline assignment: CDR1 SGHNT and CDR2 YYREEE (reference sequence). CDR3 amino acids: CASSDRGRDYGYTF. The CDR3 DNA reads as TGTGCCAGCAGCGACAGGGGGCGCGACTATGGCTACACCTTC.

V gene TRBV6-5 combines with J gene TRBJ1-2; TRBD1 matches 8 bases. The germline CDR1 and CDR2 sequences are MNHEY and SVGAGI. J gave up 6 bases and V 6 bases, and 3 bases lay outside the gene matches. The CDR3 consists of 12 residues. Written as DNA, the CDR3 is TGTGCCAGCAGCCCGACAGGGGATGGCTACACCTTC. It codes for CASSPTGDGYTF.

This rearrangement joins TRBV9 to TRBJ2-5, with TRBD2 matching 12 bases. V was pared by 4 bases and J by 5 bases, with 9 bases of the junction left unmatched. The CDR3 consists of 16 residues. The germline gives CDR1 SGDLS, CDR2 YYNGEE. The CDR3 DNA reads as TGTGCCAGCAGCCAACGACTAGCGGGGGCTGGGGAGACCCAGTACTTC. Its protein product is CASSQRLAGAGETQYF.

CDR3 in amino acids: CASSYEDRDQPQHF. The CDR3 nucleotides read TGTGCCAGCAGTTACGAGGACAGAGATCAGCCCCAGCATTTT. V gene TRBV6-6 combines with J gene TRBJ1-5; possibly TRBD1 for D (6 bases). The CDR3 is made up of 14 amino acids. Germline V gene sequence: CDR1 MNHNY, CDR2 SVGAGI (reference sequence). V was clipped by 2 bases and J by 5 bases, with 10 bases between them.

The CDR3 nucleotides are TGTGCCAGCACCCTCGACAGGGGGGACACCGGGGAGCTGTTTTTT. Translated, it gives CASTLDRGDTGELFF. V gene TRBV28 combines with J gene TRBJ2-2; 9 bases map to TRBD1. Losses at the gene ends were 7 bases for V and 3 bases for J; bases not matched to a gene: 6. This CDR3 is built from 15 residues. Germline assignment: CDR1 MDHEN and CDR2 SYDVKM.

The chain joins TRBV5-1 to TRBJ1-5; 7 nucleotides agree with TRBD1. V was clipped by 4 bases and J by 4 bases; unmatched bases: 5. The CDR3 consists of 14 residues. Germline CDR1 and CDR2: SGHRS and YFSETQ. This CDR3 reads CASSPGQPNQPQHF. The CDR3 DNA reads TGCGCCAGCAGCCCGGGACAGCCTAATCAGCCCCAGCATTTT.

The chain is built from TRBV5-1 and TRBJ2-7; tentatively, D is TRBD1 (5 bases). This CDR3 comprises 14 residues. V was shortened by 0 bases and J by 0 bases, with 7 bases between the two germline ends. Looked up from germline, CDR1 is SGHRS and CDR2 is YFSETQ. The CDR3 loop is CASSLEDTSYEQYF. The CDR3 DNA follows: TGCGCCAGCAGCTTGGAGGACACCTCCTACGAGCAGTACTTC.

This sequence joins TRBV5-1 and TRBJ1-1, with 7 bases aligning to TRBD1. The CDR3 covers 17 residues. Germline V gene data show CDR1 as SGHRS and CDR2 as YFSETQ. V shed 4 bases and J 0 bases; nucleotides not matched to a gene: 12. CDR3 loop: CASSPTGFSTVNTEAFF. The CDR3, as DNA: TGCGCCAGCAGCCCGACAGGGTTTTCAACTGTGAACACTGAAGCTTTCTTT.

CDR3 amino acids: CASPGPHGYTF. CDR3 DNA: TGCGCCAGCCCCGGTCCCCATGGCTACACCTTC. The chain combines TRBV5-1 with TRBJ1-2, with no clear D. The CDR3 covers 11 residues. Germline CDR1 SGHRS, CDR2 YFSETQ. V was trimmed by 7 bases and J by 6 bases, leaving 10 bases between them.

V usage is TRBV19 and J usage is TRBJ1-6, with D possibly being TRBD1 (6 bases). The CDR3 extends over 14 amino acids. The germline CDR1 and CDR2 sequences are LNHDA and SQIVND (reference sequence). Trimming pared 7 bases from V and 8 bases from J, leaving 15 bases between. The DNA for the CDR3 is TGTGCCAGTACCCAGGACAGCCGAGATTCACCCCTCCACTTT. Its protein is CASTQDSRDSPLHF.

V is TRBV3-1 (or the pseudogene TRBV3-2) and J is TRBJ1-2; D is perhaps TRBD1 (6 bases). V was pared by 6 bases and J by 4 bases, with 18 bases between. CDR1 LGHDT and CDR2 YNNKEL come from the germline V gene (reference sequence). The CDR3 contains 15 residues. CDR3 nucleotides: TGTGCCAGCAGGAGCGGCGGGGGGCACGGCTATGGCTACACCTTC. This encodes CASRSGGGHGYGYTF.

The rearrangement joins TRBV21-1 to TRBJ1-2; TRBD1 is the table's D call and was not checked against the DNA. TRBV21-1 is reported as a pseudogene. The CDR3 loop spans 15 amino acids. This chain's CDR3 is CASRTTGSGYYGYTF. The CDR3, as DNA: TGTGCCAGCAGGACCACAGGGAGTGGGTACTATGGCTACACCTTC.

This clone was detected once. The chain is built from TRBV27 and TRBJ2-3, with D possibly TRBD1 on 5 matching bases. Germline V gene data show CDR1 as MNHEY and CDR2 as SMNVEV (reference sequence). The CDR3 sequence is 16 residues long. V lost 1 base to trimming and J lost 0 bases, with 11 bases between them. The CDR3 DNA reads as TGTGCCAGCAGTTTATTTGGCAGGGTTAGCACAGATACGCAGTATTTT. Its translation: CASSLFGRVSTDTQYF.

In this sample, this clone turned up a few times. This chain joins TRBV5-1 and TRBJ1-2; weak D call: TRBD1 (5 bases). CDR1 and CDR2 (germline): SGHRS, YFSETQ. Deletions cut 1 base from V and 1 base from J, with 11 bases between. This CDR3 contains 15 residues. This CDR3 is CASSLSPGNNYGYTF. CDR3 DNA: TGCGCCAGCAGCTTGTCCCCAGGGAATAACTATGGCTACACCTTC. The full variable domain, with the rest looked up from reference TRBV5-1 and TRBJ1-2, is KAGVTQTPRYLIKTRGQQVTLSCSPISGHRSVSWYQQTPGQGLQFLFEYFSETQRNKGNFPGRFSGRQFSNSRSEMNVSTLELGDSALYLCASSLSPGNNYGYTFGSGTRLTVV.

The genes are TRBV5-5 and TRBJ2-2; possibly TRBD2 for D (5 bases). Trimming took off 3 bases at V and 0 bases at J, with 9 bases between the two ends. The CDR3 has 15 amino acids. In germline, CDR1 is SGHKS, CDR2 YYEKEE (reference sequence). CDR3 DNA sequence: TGTGCCAGCAGCTCGGGGTATTCGAACACCGGGGAGCTGTTTTTT. Translating gives CASSSGYSNTGELFF. The whole variable domain, remainder taken from reference TRBV5-5 and TRBJ2-2, is DAGVTQSPTHLIKTRGQQVTLRCSPISGHKSVSWYQQVLGQGPQFIFQYYEKEERGRGNFPDRFSARQFPNYSSELNVNALLLGDSALYLCASSSGYSNTGELFFGEGSRLTVL.

The rearrangement links TRBV20-1 to TRBJ1-6; 7 nucleotides agree with TRBD1. The CDR3 runs to 14 residues. From germline, CDR1 is DFQATT and CDR2 SNEGSKA (reference sequence). V shed 3 bases and J 7 bases; nucleotides not matched to a gene: 6. The CDR3 DNA reads TGCAGTGCTAGTCAGGGGGGCCCCAATTCACCCCTCCACTTT. This codes for CSASQGGPNSPLHF.

The V gene is TRBV7-3, the J gene TRBJ1-2, with 7 nucleotides matching TRBD1. From germline, CDR1 is SGHTA and CDR2 FQGTGA. V shed 3 bases and J 8 bases; nucleotides not matched to a gene: 6. The CDR3 loop spans 13 amino acids. The CDR3 sequence is CASSFSGTEGYTF. The CDR3 DNA reads as TGTGCCAGCAGCTTCTCCGGGACAGAAGGCTACACCTTC.

The gene calls are TRBV6-5 and TRBJ2-7, with D perhaps TRBD1 (6 bases). Trimming pared 4 bases from V and 3 bases from J, leaving 19 bases between. This CDR3 is built from 16 residues. Germline V CDR1 and CDR2: MNHEY, SVGAGI. This chain's CDR3 is CASSFVTRGKGYEQYF. The CDR3 DNA reads TGTGCCAGCAGTTTTGTCACCAGGGGAAAGGGCTACGAGCAGTACTTC.

This chain links TRBV7-2 with TRBJ1-5, with 9 bases matching TRBD1. The V gene's germline CDR1 is SGHTA and CDR2 FQGNSA. V trimming: 5 bases; J trimming: 5 bases; junction bases outside the gene matches: 4. The CDR3 loop spans 14 amino acids. In DNA form, the CDR3 reads TGTGCCAGCAGCAGACAGGGGGGAGATCAGCCCCAGCATTTT. Amino acid sequence: CASSRQGGDQPQHF.

Here the CDR3 reads CASSQVYEQFF. In DNA form, the CDR3 reads TGTGCCAGCAGCCAAGTATATGAGCAGTTCTTC. J is TRBJ2-1 and V is TRBV3-1 (or the pseudogene TRBV3-2); no clear D gene. Trimming took off 1 base at V and 8 bases at J, with 3 bases between the two ends. The CDR3 spans 11 residues. Germline values: CDR1 LGHDT, CDR2 YNNKEL (reference sequence).